Described below is a single T cell receptor beta chain sequence and its context. CDR1 is KGHSH and CDR2 is LQKENI in the germline V gene. The CDR3 sequence is 16 residues long. V gave up 5 bases and J gave up 0 bases, with 11 bases separating them. Sequencing used immunoSEQ multiplex PCR; TCRdb keeps in-frame clones, though not all of them. This table holds about 35,000 clones, about 92% found once. The entry originates in a study of T cell changes during pregnancy in multiple sclerosis. This clonotype was sampled from a female donor in good health, enrolled as a control in a pregnancy study. The specimen was CD4+ T cells from peripheral blood mononuclear cells, collected after pregnancy. The V gene is TRBV18, the J gene TRBJ2-6; a possible D gene is TRBD1 (7 bases). CDR3 DNA sequence: TGTGCCAGCTCATCAGGGGGGAGCTCTGGGGCCAACGTCCTGACTTTC. It codes for CASSSGGSSGANVLTF.